One T cell receptor (beta chain) is described in this entry. The source of the sample is a study of identifying expanded T cells in peripheral blood. The CDR3 contains 15 residues. V lost 3 bases and J lost 1, with 13 bases in between. In germline, CDR1 is SGHTA, CDR2 FQGNSA. Assay used: immunoSEQ multiplex PCR; TCRdb lists only in-frame clones, some missing. The sample holds about 100,000 clones; about 86% are singletons and the top ten take about 5.6%. Sequences were obtained from blood. The chain carries TRBV7-2 and TRBJ2-7, with D perhaps TRBD2 (7 bases). The TCR sequence derives from a person aged 18-70 years in good health. The CDR3 loop is CASSFGRGLSYEQYF. The DNA for the CDR3 is TGTGCCAGCAGCTTTGGGAGGGGGTTATCCTACGAGCAGTACTTC.